This TCR beta chain was recovered during a study of blood T cell repertoires in COVID-19. Study-wide background: T cells, B-cell-depleted T cells, or PBMCs provided the cDNA or gDNA that served as material.

TCRdb keeps only in-frame clones here, not all; method: immunoSEQ multiplex PCR. Of approximately 210,000 clones listed, 92% were seen once; the top ten hold around 1.2%. V was clipped by 4 bases and J by 2 bases, with 17 bases between them. CDR3 length: 15 amino acids. Germline-derived CDR1 and CDR2 are GTSNPN and SVGIG (reference sequence). This clone has more than one count but fewer than ten. The clonotype originates from a man in his thirties or forties with acute or convalescent COVID-19. The chain uses TRBV30 and TRBJ1-1; maybe TRBD1 (6 bases). Sequenced sample: peripheral blood. CDR3 nucleotide sequence: TGTGCCTGGATTCGGGTACAGGGTTTCAACACTGAAGCTTTCTTT. Its protein is CAWIRVQGFNTEAFF.